The 6 T cell receptor beta chains below were found in one sample sequenced in a study of PD-L1 blockade in urothelial cancer. Produced via immunoSEQ multiplex PCR; TCRdb's table is partial and in-frame only. The sample consists of about 56,000 clones, roughly 84% of them appearing once. The sequencing here drew on PBMCs, taken around atezolizumab (anti-PD-L1) treatment. These receptors came from a middle-aged man with urothelial cancer.

V gene TRBV5-6 combines with J gene TRBJ2-7; 8 bases align to TRBD2. CDR1 is SGHDT, CDR2 YYEEEE, per germline. This CDR3 is 15 amino acids long. J gave up 0 bases and V 0 bases, and 2 bases lay outside the gene matches. CDR3 in DNA: TGTGCCAGCAGCTTGGGCGGGAGGAGCTCCTACGAGCAGTACTTC. Translated: CASSLGGRSSYEQYF. The variable domain in full, with the rest retrieved from reference TRBV5-6 and TRBJ2-7, is DAGVTQSPTHLIKTRGQQVTLRCSPKSGHDTVSWYQQALGQGPQFIFQYYEEEERQRGNFPDRFSGHQFPNYSSELNVNALLLGDSALYLCASSLGGRSSYEQYFGPGTRLTVT.

The V call is TRBV6-5, the J call TRBJ2-7; D possibly corresponds to TRBD2 (6 bases). The CDR3 is made up of 16 amino acids. Germline CDR1 and CDR2: MNHEY and SVGAGI. Trimming shortened V by 2 bases and J by 2 bases, and 16 bases separated the two germline ends. Written as DNA, the CDR3 is TGTGCCAGCAGTTACCAGGGACTCGAGCGGGCCTACGAGCAGTACTTC. Encoded protein: CASSYQGLERAYEQYF.

The CDR3 spells CASSLLSAGDGEQFF. CDR3 DNA sequence: TGTGCCAGCAGCTTATTATCGGCAGGGGACGGTGAGCAGTTCTTC. This chain connects TRBV7-3 to TRBJ2-1; tentative D call: TRBD1 (6 bases). The CDR3 extends over 15 amino acids. The V and J ends lost 2 bases and 9 bases respectively, with 17 bases between them. CDR1 and CDR2 from the germline V gene are SGHTA and FQGTGA.

The chain combines TRBV21-1 with TRBJ1-3; the table's D call of TRBD1 was not tested on the DNA. TRBV21-1 is termed a pseudogene. The CDR3 totals 13 residues. The CDR3 bases are TGTGCCAGCGTTAGGGGGTCTGGAAACACCATATATTTT. Its translation: CASVRGSGNTIYF.

This clone has a single count. This sequence joins TRBV7-2 and TRBJ2-2, with D hard to call. With 5 bases removed from V and 1 base from J, the gap between germline ends came to 8 bases. CDR1 is SGHTA and CDR2 is FQGNSA in the germline V gene. This CDR3 has 14 amino acids. The CDR3 nucleotides are TGTGCCAGCAGCGTCCTACTGAACACCGGGGAGCTGTTTTTT. It codes for CASSVLLNTGELFF.

The genes are TRBV4-2 and TRBJ2-3; D call uncertain. Germline V gene data show CDR1 as LGHNA and CDR2 as YNFKEQ. V was shortened by 0 bases and J by 1 base, with 5 bases between the two germline ends. The CDR3 contains 14 residues. The CDR3 is CASSQDLRTDTQYF. DNA of the CDR3: TGTGCCAGCAGCCAAGATCTACGCACAGATACGCAGTATTTT.